These T cell receptor beta chains were read from a single sample in a study of blood T cell repertoires in COVID-19. The assay was immunoSEQ multiplex PCR, and TCRdb's table has in-frame clones only and misses some. Here the sample spans fewer than 650,000 clones, approximately 91% being singletons. Sequenced material: peripheral blood. These receptors originate from a woman between 50 and 59 years old with COVID-19, enrolled during active disease. Both conserved end residues are part of each CDR3. D genes are given only for firm matches. Clone size is given for some rows only: seen once, a few or many times, or a class if the clone is expanded.

v_gene: TRBV21-1
j_gene: TRBJ1-4
d_gene: -
abundance: -
CDR3nt: TGTGCCACTTACCCCGACAGGGGGGTTGAAAAACTGTTTTTT
CDR3aa: CATYPDRGVEKLFF

v_gene: TRBV30
j_gene: TRBJ1-5
d_gene: TRBD1
abundance: -
CDR3nt: TGTGCCTGGAACCCGGACAGGGGTCAGCCCCAGCATTTT
CDR3aa: CAWNPDRGQPQHF

v_gene: TRBV9
j_gene: TRBJ2-1
d_gene: TRBD2
abundance: -
CDR3nt: TGTGCCAGCAGCGCAAGCGGGACGGAATTTTACAATGAGCAGTTCTTC
CDR3aa: CASSASGTEFYNEQFF

v_gene: TRBV5-6
j_gene: TRBJ2-7
d_gene: -
abundance: -
CDR3nt: TGTGCCAGCAGCCGTCTGGACAGCCCCTACGAGCAGTACTTC
CDR3aa: CASSRLDSPYEQYF

v_gene: TRBV2
j_gene: TRBJ1-1
d_gene: -
abundance: -
CDR3nt: TGTGCCAGCAGTGACGCTGAAGCTTTCTTT
CDR3aa: CASSDAEAFF

v_gene: TRBV7-7
j_gene: TRBJ2-1
d_gene: TRBD1
abundance: once
CDR3nt: TGTGCCAGCAGCCGGGACAGGAGGAATGAGCAGTTCTTC
CDR3aa: CASSRDRRNEQFF

v_gene: TRBV5-1
j_gene: TRBJ1-5
d_gene: TRBD1
abundance: few
CDR3nt: TGCGCCAGCAGCTTGGGGGACAGAGAACCGCATTTT
CDR3aa: CASSLGDREPHF

v_gene: TRBV4-2
j_gene: TRBJ2-1
d_gene: -
abundance: many
CDR3nt: TGTGCCAGCAGCCAAGATACCGGGACAAGTAATGAGCAGTTCTTC
CDR3aa: CASSQDTGTSNEQFF

v_gene: TRBV10-3
j_gene: TRBJ1-6
d_gene: TRBD1
abundance: -
CDR3nt: TGTGCCATCAGTGAGTCGACAGGGGATTCACCCCTCCACTTT
CDR3aa: CAISESTGDSPLHF

v_gene: TRBV5-4
j_gene: TRBJ2-3
d_gene: TRBD2
abundance: -
CDR3nt: TGTGCCAGCAGCTACCCTCGGGGCGGGGGGTGGACAGATACGCAGTATTTT
CDR3aa: CASSYPRGGGWTDTQYF

v_gene: TRBV12-3/TRBV12-4
j_gene: TRBJ1-1
d_gene: -
abundance: -
CDR3nt: TGTGCCAGCCGGGAAGGGATTGACACTGAAGCTTTCTTT
CDR3aa: CASREGIDTEAFF

v_gene: TRBV3-1/TRBV3-2
j_gene: TRBJ2-1
d_gene: -
abundance: -
CDR3nt: TGTGCCAGCAGCCTCGGTTTCGTCGATGAGCAGTTCTTC
CDR3aa: CASSLGFVDEQFF

v_gene: TRBV30
j_gene: TRBJ1-6
d_gene: TRBD1
abundance: -
CDR3nt: TGTGCCTGGGACCGACAGGGTTCCTATAATTCACCCCTCCACTTT
CDR3aa: CAWDRQGSYNSPLHF

v_gene: TRBV7-2
j_gene: TRBJ2-1
d_gene: TRBD2
abundance: -
CDR3nt: TGTGCCAGCAGCCGTAGCGGGGCCCCAGGGAATGAGCAGTTCTTC
CDR3aa: CASSRSGAPGNEQFF

v_gene: TRBV3-1/TRBV3-2
j_gene: TRBJ1-2
d_gene: -
abundance: -
CDR3nt: TGTGCCAGCAGCCAAGTGGGGGGTCTGAACTATGGCTACACCTTC
CDR3aa: CASSQVGGLNYGYTF

v_gene: TRBV5-3
j_gene: TRBJ1-2
d_gene: -
abundance: -
CDR3nt: TGTGCCAGAAGCTTGGACAAACTTGTCGGGTATGGCTACACCTTC
CDR3aa: CARSLDKLVGYGYTF

v_gene: TRBV9
j_gene: TRBJ2-3
d_gene: TRBD2
abundance: -
CDR3nt: TGTGCCAGCAGCGGAAAACTAGCGGGGGGGCCGGGTACGCAGTATTTT
CDR3aa: CASSGKLAGGPGTQYF

v_gene: TRBV20-1
j_gene: TRBJ1-1
d_gene: -
abundance: -
CDR3nt: TGCAGTGCTTCGGGGGACACTGAAGCTTTCTTT
CDR3aa: CSASGDTEAFF

v_gene: TRBV2
j_gene: TRBJ1-1
d_gene: -
abundance: -
CDR3nt: TGTGCCAGCAGCGGAGAGGACACTGAAGCTTTCTTT
CDR3aa: CASSGEDTEAFF

v_gene: TRBV6-1
j_gene: TRBJ1-2
d_gene: -
abundance: -
CDR3nt: TGTGCCAGCAGTGACCGGACTAACTATAATGGCTACACCTTC
CDR3aa: CASSDRTNYNGYTF

v_gene: TRBV19
j_gene: TRBJ1-5
d_gene: -
abundance: once
CDR3nt: TGTGCCAGTAGTGAGGCAGTTCATAGCAATCAGCCCCAGCATTTT
CDR3aa: CASSEAVHSNQPQHF

v_gene: TRBV4-1
j_gene: TRBJ1-1
d_gene: TRBD1
abundance: -
CDR3nt: TGCGCCAGCAGCTCAGGGGGAACAGTTATGAACACTGAAGCTTTCTTT
CDR3aa: CASSSGGTVMNTEAFF

v_gene: TRBV15
j_gene: TRBJ1-1
d_gene: -
abundance: -
CDR3nt: TGTGCCACCAGCAGAGATCCCAGACGGGGGGCTGAAGCTTTCTTT
CDR3aa: CATSRDPRRGAEAFF

v_gene: TRBV19
j_gene: TRBJ1-2
d_gene: -
abundance: once
CDR3nt: TGTGCCAGTAGCACACAGGGTCAAAGTGGCTACACCTTC
CDR3aa: CASSTQGQSGYTF

v_gene: TRBV5-6
j_gene: TRBJ1-2
d_gene: -
abundance: -
CDR3nt: TGTGCCAGCAGCTTCATCGACAGGACCATCTATGGCTACACCTTC
CDR3aa: CASSFIDRTIYGYTF

v_gene: TRBV4-2
j_gene: TRBJ2-1
d_gene: TRBD2
abundance: -
CDR3nt: TGTGCCAGCAGCCAAGATCAAGGTAGCGGGGCCTACAATGAGCAGTTCTTC
CDR3aa: CASSQDQGSGAYNEQFF

v_gene: TRBV3-1/TRBV3-2
j_gene: TRBJ2-5
d_gene: TRBD1
abundance: -
CDR3nt: TGTGCCAGCCGGGACAGGGAAATTGGAGAGACCCAGTACTTC
CDR3aa: CASRDREIGETQYF

v_gene: TRBV7-2
j_gene: TRBJ1-3
d_gene: -
abundance: -
CDR3nt: TGTGCCAGCAGCCCCTTATTCTCGTCTGGAAACACCATATATTTT
CDR3aa: CASSPLFSSGNTIYF

v_gene: TRBV30
j_gene: TRBJ2-7
d_gene: -
abundance: -
CDR3nt: TGTGCCTGGGGCCCCCGTGGGGGCGCGGGAGCCGAGCAGTACTTC
CDR3aa: CAWGPRGGAGAEQYF

v_gene: TRBV2
j_gene: TRBJ2-5
d_gene: TRBD1
abundance: -
CDR3nt: TGTGCCAGCAGTAGGAGGCCCGGGGACAGGCAGACCCAGTACTTC
CDR3aa: CASSRRPGDRQTQYF

v_gene: TRBV9
j_gene: TRBJ2-2
d_gene: -
abundance: once
CDR3nt: TGTGCCAGCAGCCAAGTCGGCGGGGAGCTGTTTTTT
CDR3aa: CASSQVGGELFF

v_gene: TRBV11-2
j_gene: TRBJ2-7
d_gene: TRBD1
abundance: -
CDR3nt: TGTGCCAGCAGCTGGGGGGACAGGGAAGCCTACGAGCAGTACTTC
CDR3aa: CASSWGDREAYEQYF

v_gene: TRBV11-2
j_gene: TRBJ1-2
d_gene: TRBD1
abundance: -
CDR3nt: TGTGCCAGCAGCTACACAGGGGAACGTGGCTACACCTTC
CDR3aa: CASSYTGERGYTF

v_gene: TRBV6-2/TRBV6-3
j_gene: TRBJ1-5
d_gene: -
abundance: few
CDR3nt: TGTGCCAGCAGCCTCCGCCCCATCTCGCGGCAGCCCCAGCATTTT
CDR3aa: CASSLRPISRQPQHF

v_gene: TRBV3-1/TRBV3-2
j_gene: TRBJ1-4
d_gene: -
abundance: once
CDR3nt: TGTGCCAGCAGCCTGGAGACAGACACTAATGAAAAACTGTTTTTT
CDR3aa: CASSLETDTNEKLFF